Described below is a single T cell receptor (beta chain) sequence and its context. The data were obtained in a study of T-cell memory formation after mild COVID-19. TCRdb independently ran MiXCR on the 5' RACE reads; one entry per CDR3 protein. The sample shows approximately 580,000 distinct CDR3 sequences, 20% of them seen only once. Germline CDR1 reads SEHNR; CDR2 reads FQNEAQ (reference sequence). The CDR3 contains 13 residues. Trimming took 8 bases from V and 8 from J, leaving 16 bases between them. This sequence originates from an adult woman who had mild COVID-19 (a few samples of this study predate the infection). Cell type and time point are not known. V usage is TRBV7-9 and J usage is TRBJ2-1; D possibly matches TRBD1 or TRBD2 (6 bases each). Sequencing was done on a sample of PBMCs or a T cell subset sorted from them (not recorded which). CDR3 protein: CASSNHGGDEQFF. The DNA for the CDR3 is TGTGCCAGCTCCAACCACGGGGGCGATGAGCAGTTCTTC.